These 6 T cell receptor beta chains were sequenced from one sample in a study of cytomegalovirus exposure and HLA in healthy donors. 13 Jbeta primers and 60 Vbeta primers were used for the PCR. Generated by immunoSEQ multiplex PCR, the TCRdb table keeps only in-frame clones and is missing some. The data show about 85,000 clones, about 80% seen once. Material: PBMCs. These receptors came from a woman aged 45 to 65 in good health and CMV-seropositive.

The CDR3 here is CASSQEFSIGRSKNIQYF. In nucleotides, the CDR3 is TGTGCCAGCAGCCAAGAATTCTCAATTGGGAGATCCAAAAACATTCAGTACTTC. The chain uses TRBV14 and TRBJ2-4, with D perhaps TRBD2 (5 bases). This CDR3 region has 18 residues. Germline values: CDR1 SGHDN, CDR2 FVKESK. Trimming removed 0 bases from V and 2 bases from J, with 17 bases in between.

The rearrangement joins TRBV30 to TRBJ2-1; the match to TRBD2 covers 10 bases. Trimming at V came to 5 bases and at J to 3 bases, leaving 7 bases not matched to a gene. The V gene's germline CDR1 is GTSNPN and CDR2 SVGIG (reference sequence). There are 15 residues in the CDR3. The CDR3 loop reads CAWGQRGGVYNEQFF. For the CDR3, the DNA is TGTGCCTGGGGACAGCGGGGGGGGGTCTACAATGAGCAGTTCTTC. Full variable domain (remainder filled in from reference TRBV30 and TRBJ2-1): SQTIHQWPATLVQPVGSPLSLECTVEGTSNPNLYWYRQAAGRGLQLLFYSVGIGQISSEVPQNLSASRPQDRQFILSSKKLLLSDSGFYLCAWGQRGGVYNEQFFGPGTRLTVL.

The chain has TRBV9 and TRBJ2-5; 14 nucleotides align to TRBD2. Looked up from germline, CDR1 is SGDLS and CDR2 is YYNGEE. The CDR3 runs to 17 residues. V gave up 2 bases and J gave up 4 bases; unmatched junction bases: 7. The CDR3 loop is CASSVGLAGGPRETQYF. CDR3 coding DNA: TGTGCCAGCAGCGTCGGACTAGCGGGGGGCCCGAGAGAGACCCAGTACTTC.

This clone has a handful of counts. This chain connects TRBV7-3 to TRBJ2-2; 9 positions match TRBD2. The germline V gene has CDR1 SGHTA and CDR2 FQGTGA. This CDR3 spans 15 amino acids. V was clipped by 3 bases and J by 2 bases; unmatched bases: 1. For the CDR3, the DNA is TGTGCCAGCAGCTTGGGACTAGCTAACACCGGGGAGCTGTTTTTT. Translating gives CASSLGLANTGELFF.

This clone was detected a few times. The chain employs TRBV27 and TRBJ1-5, with D perhaps matching TRBD1 (6 bases). Germline-derived CDR1 and CDR2 are MNHEY and SMNVEV (reference sequence). The CDR3 consists of 13 residues. Between the trimmed V and J ends, which lost 6 bases and 5 bases, there was a span of 11 bases. The CDR3: CASRPGGHQPQHF. The CDR3 nucleotides are TGTGCCAGCAGACCCGGGGGGCATCAGCCCCAGCATTTT.

This clone has just one count. The V and J genes are TRBV11-1 and TRBJ2-3; 8 bases agree with TRBD1. V lost 5 bases, J lost 0 bases, and 4 bases stayed unmatched. The germline V gene has CDR1 SGHAT and CDR2 FQDESV (reference sequence). This CDR3 contains 15 residues. The DNA of the CDR3 is TGTGCCAGCAGCCGAGGACAGGGTAGCACAGATACGCAGTATTTT. Translated, it gives CASSRGQGSTDTQYF.